The TCR beta chain under discussion was sequenced for a study of technical replicates of blood from a few donors. Some clones are missing from TCRdb's copy, which holds only in-frame ones; the method was immunoSEQ multiplex PCR. The sample lists 60,000 to 70,000 clones; roughly 98% were seen once. This clonotype was obtained from a human donor in good health. The material sequenced was T cells isolated from PBMCs.

The CDR3 coding sequence is TGTGCCAGCGGAGGTTATGATTCACCCCTCCACTTT. As protein: CASGGYDSPLHF. The V and J genes are TRBV6-1 and TRBJ1-6; no clear D. CDR1 MNHNS and CDR2 SASEGT come from the germline V gene. The CDR3 covers 12 residues. Trimming took 8 bases from V and 8 from J, leaving 10 bases between them.